Following are 24 T cell receptor beta chains from one sample sequenced in a study of shared clonotypes between healthy human individuals. Libraries were prepared by immunoSEQ multiplex PCR; TCRdb keeps only in-frame clonotypes and omits some of them. The sample shows about 800,000 clones, 95% to 97% of them seen only once. Naivety among CD8 cells was defined by CD45RO negativity and positive CCR7 selection, thereby excluding terminally differentiated effector memory CD45RA+ cells. Input material: naive CD8+ T cells sorted from blood. Every receptor here comes from a man aged 25 to 45 in good health.

The chain couples TRBV30 to TRBJ1-5; tentative D call: TRBD1 (5 bases). The CDR3 spans 17 residues. Trimming removed 0 bases from V and 3 bases from J, with 18 bases in between. Germline-derived CDR1 and CDR2 are GTSNPN and SVGIG (reference sequence). CDR3 sequence reads: CAWSVSTTDKDNQPQHF. CDR3 nucleotide sequence: TGTGCCTGGAGTGTCTCAACTACGGACAAAGACAATCAGCCCCAGCATTTT. Drawing the rest from reference TRBV30 and TRBJ1-5, the complete variable domain is SQTIHQWPATLVQPVGSPLSLECTVEGTSNPNLYWYRQAAGRGLQLLFYSVGIGQISSEVPQNLSASRPQDRQFILSSKKLLLSDSGFYLCAWSVSTTDKDNQPQHFGDGTRLSIL.

The chain joins TRBV27 to TRBJ2-1; 8 positions match TRBD2. CDR3 length: 16 amino acids. Germline trimming cut 0 bases from V and 2 bases from J; bases unmatched to any gene: 3. Germline loops: CDR1 MNHEY, CDR2 SMNVEV (reference sequence). This CDR3 reads CASSLSSGAPYNEQFF. CDR3 DNA sequence: TGTGCCAGCAGTTTATCTAGCGGGGCACCCTACAATGAGCAGTTCTTC.

The chain uses TRBV15 and TRBJ2-3; D could derive from TRBD1 or TRBD2 (5 bases each). This CDR3 spans 17 amino acids. Germline CDR1 LNHNV, CDR2 YYDKDF (reference sequence). V was pared by 1 base and J by 0 bases, with 14 bases between. CDR3 sequence (DNA): TGTGCCACCAGCAGAGCCCGGGACGGGTCTAGCACAGATACGCAGTATTTT. It specifies CATSRARDGSSTDTQYF.

The rearrangement links TRBV6-5 to TRBJ2-1; no reliable D call. Germline lookup yields CDR1 MNHEY and CDR2 SVGAGI. This CDR3 spans 13 amino acids. Trimming cost V 2 bases and J 6 bases, with 8 bases left between them. This CDR3 reads CASSYGLANEQFF. The CDR3 region has the DNA TGTGCCAGCAGTTACGGGTTAGCCAATGAGCAGTTCTTC.

This clone appeared once. The genes are TRBV19 and TRBJ2-7, with a possible D match to TRBD2 (6 bases). The CDR3 sequence is 15 residues long. Deletions cut 7 bases from V and 3 bases from J, with 19 bases between. Germline values: CDR1 LNHDA, CDR2 SQIVND (reference sequence). The CDR3 coding sequence is TGTGCCAGTAAATTGATGGATTACGGGAGCTACGAGCAGTACTTC. Translated, it gives CASKLMDYGSYEQYF.

Only one count was recorded for this clone. This sequence joins TRBV2 and TRBJ2-3; 9 positions match TRBD2. With V trimmed by 3 bases and J by 1 base, 2 bases remained unmatched. This CDR3 spans 15 amino acids. Germline V gene data show CDR1 as SNHLY and CDR2 as FYNNEI. In DNA form, the CDR3 reads TGTGCCAGCAGTGATGAGCGGGAGGGCACAGATACGCAGTATTTT. Residues: CASSDEREGTDTQYF.

The rearrangement uses TRBV5-4 and TRBJ1-2, with TRBD1 matching over 7 bases. The CDR3 spans 18 residues. V lost 3 bases to trimming and J lost 0 bases; unmatched junction nucleotides: 14. Germline loops: CDR1 SGHNT, CDR2 YYREEE (reference sequence). This CDR3 is CASSSYPGTALANYGYTF. The DNA for the CDR3 is TGTGCCAGCAGCTCGTACCCCGGGACAGCCTTAGCTAACTATGGCTACACCTTC.

V is TRBV27 and J is TRBJ2-6; D gene unclear. In germline, CDR1 is MNHEY, CDR2 SMNVEV (reference sequence). The length of the CDR3 is 17 residues. V lost 2 bases to trimming and J lost 4 bases, with 15 bases between them. The CDR3 reads CASSLVAVGLGANVLTF. The DNA for the CDR3 is TGTGCCAGCAGTTTAGTGGCGGTGGGTCTCGGGGCCAACGTCCTGACTTTC.

The chain employs TRBV27 and TRBJ2-7; TRBD2 is a possible D gene (5 bases). The CDR3 loop spans 13 amino acids. CDR1 is MNHEY, CDR2 SMNVEV, per germline (reference sequence). V was trimmed by 4 bases and J by 4 bases, leaving 11 bases between them. In nucleotides, the CDR3 is TGTGCCAGCAGTTGGTCGGGAACTTACGAGCAGTACTTC. This gives the protein CASSWSGTYEQYF.

The genes are TRBV11-2 and TRBJ2-1, with 11 bases that match TRBD2. With V trimmed by 5 bases and J by 6 bases, 6 bases remained unmatched. The CDR3 runs to 15 residues. Germline V gives CDR1 SGHAT, CDR2 FQNNGV. The CDR3 nucleotides are TGTGCCAGCAGCCCAACTAGCGGGGGTTTCAATGAGCAGTTCTTC. This gives the protein CASSPTSGGFNEQFF.

The chain carries TRBV12-5 and TRBJ2-1, with D tentatively TRBD1 (6 bases). V was clipped by 3 bases and J by 8 bases, with 8 bases between them. CDR1 is LGHNT, CDR2 FRNRAP, per germline. This CDR3 spans 12 amino acids. The CDR3 DNA sequence: TGTGCTAGTGGTTTTGGGGGCGATGAGCAGTTCTTC. It specifies CASGFGGDEQFF. Based on the CDR3 plus reference TRBV12-5 and TRBJ2-1, the full variable domain is DARVTQTPRHKVTEMGQEVTMRCQPILGHNTVFWYRQTMMQGLELLAYFRNRAPLDDSGMPKDRFSAEMPDATLATLKIQPSEPRDSAVYFCASGFGGDEQFFGPGTRLTVL.

CDR3 residues: CASSTWTGYNEKLFF. Written as DNA, the CDR3 is TGTGCCAGTAGTACCTGGACAGGGTATAATGAAAAACTGTTTTTT. The rearrangement uses TRBV19 and TRBJ1-4, with 8 bases matching TRBD1. CDR3 length: 15 residues. V lost 4 bases, J lost 4 bases, and 5 bases stayed unmatched. Per the germline V gene, CDR1 is LNHDA and CDR2 is SQIVND (reference sequence). The variable domain in full, completed from reference TRBV19 and TRBJ1-4, reads DGGITQSPKYLFRKEGQNVTLSCEQNLNHDAMYWYRQDPGQGLRLIYYSQIVNDFQKGDIAEGYSVSREKKESFPLTVTSAQKNPTAFYLCASSTWTGYNEKLFFGSGTQLSVL.

The chain recombines TRBV28 with TRBJ1-1; no clear D gene. The CDR3 loop spans 11 amino acids. CDR1 is MDHEN and CDR2 is SYDVKM in the germline V gene. The ends were cut back, 3 bases at V and 11 bases at J, with 10 bases in the middle. The CDR3 here is CASSFGRWAFF. In DNA, the CDR3 is TGTGCCAGCAGTTTCGGCAGGTGGGCTTTCTTT.

The gene calls are TRBV27 and TRBJ2-7; D is unresolved. This CDR3 has 12 residues. Between the trimmed V and J ends, which lost 5 bases and 2 bases, there was a span of 7 bases. Germline V gives CDR1 MNHEY, CDR2 SMNVEV (reference sequence). CDR3 nucleotides: TGTGCCAGCAGTATGGGCACCTACGAGCAGTACTTC. Protein sequence: CASSMGTYEQYF.

As for this clone: At one end the junction does not follow the germline gene, possibly because of a read error. The chain employs TRBV7-7 and TRBJ2-1; 11 bases align to TRBD1. The CDR3 extends over 14 amino acids. Germline V gene sequence: CDR1 SSHAT, CDR2 FNYEAQ (reference sequence). CDR3 in DNA: TGTGCTAGCAGCTTCGGGACAGGGGGCAATGAGCAGTTCTTC. The encoded protein is CASSFGTGGNEQFF.

This chain links TRBV6-5 with TRBJ2-3, with a weak D call TRBD2 (6 bases). V was clipped by 4 bases and J by 1 base, with 9 bases between them. The CDR3 contains 14 residues. Germline loops: CDR1 MNHEY, CDR2 SVGAGI. CDR3 amino acids: CASSWGGGTDTQYF. The CDR3 region has the DNA TGTGCCAGCAGTTGGGGCGGGGGCACAGATACGCAGTATTTT.

This chain joins TRBV28 and TRBJ2-7; D unresolved. The CDR3 contains 11 residues. Per the germline V gene, CDR1 is MDHEN and CDR2 is SYDVKM. The V gene lost 5 bases and the J gene lost 7 bases, with 9 bases spanning the gap. Here the CDR3 reads CASSVIREQYF. In DNA form, the CDR3 reads TGTGCCAGCAGTGTAATTCGGGAGCAGTACTTC. The complete variable domain, with remaining parts taken from reference TRBV28 and TRBJ2-7, reads DVKVTQSSRYLVKRTGEKVFLECVQDMDHENMFWYRQDPGLGLRLIYFSYDVKMKEKGDIPEGYSVSREKKERFSLILESASTNQTSMYLCASSVIREQYFGPGTRLTVT.

This chain connects TRBV19 to TRBJ2-2; D is unclear. The germline V gene has CDR1 LNHDA and CDR2 SQIVND (reference sequence). The V and J ends lost 3 bases and 1 base respectively, with 9 bases between them. This CDR3 is 15 amino acids long. In DNA, the CDR3 is TGTGCCAGTAGTATCGGAGTTTTGAACACCGGGGAGCTGTTTTTT. Encoded protein: CASSIGVLNTGELFF.

This sequence joins TRBV7-9 and TRBJ2-1, with no clear D. V was shortened by 6 bases and J by 7 bases, with 19 bases between the two germline ends. The CDR3 consists of 15 residues. CDR1 and CDR2 from the germline V gene are SEHNR and FQNEAQ (reference sequence). The DNA of the CDR3 is TGTGCCAGCAGTGCCCCCAGGAGTGTCGGTAATGAGCAGTTCTTC. Its translation is CASSAPRSVGNEQFF.

V usage is TRBV4-3 and J usage is TRBJ2-5; tentative D call: TRBD2 (6 bases). The CDR3 covers 16 residues. V lost 1 base and J 0 bases, leaving 12 bases between the germline ends. Per germline, CDR1 LGHNA and CDR2 YSLEER. In DNA form, the CDR3 reads TGCGCCAGCAGCCAAGGAGGACTACAAGACCAAGAGACCCAGTACTTC. Its protein product is CASSQGGLQDQETQYF.

The V call is TRBV12-5, the J call TRBJ2-3; D uncertain. CDR1 and CDR2 from the germline V gene are LGHNT and FRNRAP. Trimming stripped 3 bases from V and 7 bases from J, with 11 bases between. The CDR3 loop spans 13 amino acids. The CDR3 spells CASGLDDQNTQYF. In DNA, the CDR3 is TGTGCTAGTGGTTTAGATGACCAGAATACGCAGTATTTT. Full variable domain (rest looked up from reference TRBV12-5 and TRBJ2-3): DARVTQTPRHKVTEMGQEVTMRCQPILGHNTVFWYRQTMMQGLELLAYFRNRAPLDDSGMPKDRFSAEMPDATLATLKIQPSEPRDSAVYFCASGLDDQNTQYFGPGTRLTVL.

The chain joins TRBV7-9 to TRBJ1-4; TRBD1 might be the D (5 bases). The CDR3 has 12 amino acids. CDR1 and CDR2 (germline): SEHNR, FQNEAQ (reference sequence). V was pared by 5 bases and J by 12 bases, with 13 bases between. Here the CDR3 reads CASSRSGFELFF. In nucleotides, the CDR3 is TGTGCCAGCAGCCGCTCAGGGTTTGAACTGTTTTTT. The variable domain in full, with the rest retrieved from reference TRBV7-9 and TRBJ1-4, is DTGVSQNPRHKITKRGQNVTFRCDPISEHNRLYWYRQTLGQGPEFLTYFQNEAQLEKSRLLSDRFSAERPKGSFSTLEIQRTEQGDSAMYLCASSRSGFELFFGSGTQLSVL.

The genes are TRBV29-1 and TRBJ2-3; 14 bases map to TRBD2. This CDR3 contains 17 residues. The ends lost 3 bases at V and 3 bases at J; junction bases unmatched: 8. The germline gives CDR1 SQVTM, CDR2 ANQGSEA. CDR3 DNA sequence: TGCAGCGTTGATCCGCCCGGGACTAGCGGGAGAACAGATACGCAGTATTTT. Protein sequence: CSVDPPGTSGRTDTQYF.

The chain links TRBV11-3 to TRBJ2-1, with 9 bases matching TRBD1. Unmatched junction bases numbered 5, after V lost 2 bases and J lost 6 bases. Per germline, CDR1 SGHNT and CDR2 YENEEA. The CDR3 runs 15 residues. CDR3 DNA sequence: TGTGCCAGCAGCTTACGGGACAGGGACCCCAATGAGCAGTTCTTC. It specifies CASSLRDRDPNEQFF. Using reference TRBV11-3 and TRBJ2-1 for the parts outside the CDR3, the full variable domain is EAGVVQSPRYKIIEKKQPVAFWCNPISGHNTLYWYLQNLGQGPELLIRYENEEAVDDSQLPKDRFSAERLKGVDSTLKIQPAELGDSAVYLCASSLRDRDPNEQFFGPGTRLTVL.